This T cell receptor beta chain came from a study of tumor-infiltrating lymphocytes in primary liver carcinoma. Across the whole study: The patient group consisted of men and women aged 30 to 69 years.

Points on this clonotype: At one of its ends the junction is not consistent with the germline gene, which may arise from a read error.

Starting material for RNA and DNA co-extraction consisted of about 20-33 mg of unsorted bulk tissue. This CDR3 comprises 15 residues. Per the germline V gene, CDR1 is MDHEN and CDR2 is SYDVKM. A primer matching the constant region was used to make TCR beta cDNA from approximately 500 ng of total RNA. ARM-PCR was slightly modified, and three nested multiplex PCR rounds with it gave rise to the TCR beta libraries. Forward primers for TRBV1-TRBV30 and a C-beta reverse primer served the first two PCR rounds, at 10 cycles each. TCRdb recomputed calls from the multiplex PCR reads with MiXCR, one row per CDR3 protein. The data contain 20,000 to 25,000 distinct CDR3 sequences, nearly 80% of them singletons.

The gene calls are TRBV28 and TRBJ1-2; 7 bases align to TRBD1. Sequencing was performed on liver tumor tissue from sampling region 1. Subset indicated: tumor region T1, superior pole. This receptor was obtained from a woman in her twenties or thirties with primary liver carcinoma and hepatitis B virus infection. CDR3 bases: TGTGCCGCAACAACAGGGGCCACAGAGCAGTATGGCTACACTTTC. The encoded protein is CAATTGATEQYGYTF.